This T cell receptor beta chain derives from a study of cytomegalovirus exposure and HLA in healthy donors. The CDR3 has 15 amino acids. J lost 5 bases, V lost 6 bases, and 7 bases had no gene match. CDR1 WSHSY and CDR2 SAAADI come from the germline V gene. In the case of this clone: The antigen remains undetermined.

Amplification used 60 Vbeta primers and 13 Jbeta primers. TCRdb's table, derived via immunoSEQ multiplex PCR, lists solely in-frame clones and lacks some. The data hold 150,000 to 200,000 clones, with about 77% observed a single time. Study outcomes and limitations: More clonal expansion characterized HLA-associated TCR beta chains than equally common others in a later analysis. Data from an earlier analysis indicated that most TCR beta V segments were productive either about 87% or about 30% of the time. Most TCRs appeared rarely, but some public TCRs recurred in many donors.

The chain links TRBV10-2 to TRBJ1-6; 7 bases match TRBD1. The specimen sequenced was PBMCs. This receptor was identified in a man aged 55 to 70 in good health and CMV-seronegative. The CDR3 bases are TGCGCCAGCAGGGGTCGGACAGGCAATAATTCACCCCTCCACTTT. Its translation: CASRGRTGNNSPLHF.